The next 14 T cell receptor beta chains were all read from a single sample in a study of OX40 agonist ivuxolimab in advanced cancers. Data came from immunoSEQ multiplex PCR; TCRdb stores just in-frame clones and leaves some out. Here the sample spans about 77,000 clones, roughly 84% being singletons. This sample comprised CD4+ or CD8+ T cells sorted from blood, obtained in a trial of the OX40 agonist ivuxolimab. The source of these receptors is an adult with an advanced solid tumor such as melanoma, head and neck, liver or kidney cancer.

This clone was recorded once. The rearrangement joins TRBV25-1 to TRBJ1-2; TRBD1 is a possible D gene (5 bases). V lost 3 bases to trimming and J lost 7 bases, with 12 bases between them. The CDR3 spans 13 residues. Germline V gene data show CDR1 as MGHDK and CDR2 as SYGVNS. CDR3 protein: CASSDPGGAGYTF. The CDR3 DNA reads TGTGCCAGCAGTGACCCGGGAGGGGCTGGCTACACCTTC.

V usage is TRBV28 and J usage is TRBJ2-3, with D unclear. Between the trimmed V and J ends, which lost 3 bases and 7 bases, there was a span of 8 bases. Germline CDR1 and CDR2: MDHEN and SYDVKM. The CDR3 contains 12 residues. The chain's CDR3 is CASSFHPNTQYF. CDR3 DNA sequence: TGTGCCAGCAGTTTCCACCCAAATACGCAGTATTTT.

The DNA for the CDR3 is TGCAGCGTCGTTGGGGGTAGGACTAGCGGAGGTCCCCTACAGTTCTTC. The encoded protein is CSVVGGRTSGGPLQFF. This sequence joins TRBV29-1 and TRBJ2-1; 10 nucleotides line up with TRBD2. Germline CDR1 and CDR2: SQVTM and ANQGSEA. The CDR3 spans 16 residues. The trim removed 6 bases at V and 13 bases at J, leaving 21 bases unmatched.

The count of this clone is one. V usage is TRBV5-4 and J usage is TRBJ2-2; 8 nucleotides line up with TRBD2. This CDR3 is built from 15 residues. With 4 bases clipped from V and 1 base from J, the junction kept 3 bases outside the gene matches. Germline CDR1 is SGHNT and CDR2 is YYREEE (reference sequence). CDR3 sequence reads: CASSPAGGNTGELFF. In DNA, the CDR3 is TGTGCCAGCAGCCCCGCGGGGGGGAACACCGGGGAGCTGTTTTTT.

The chain couples TRBV7-8 to TRBJ1-6, with 8 bases matching TRBD1. The CDR3 has 14 residues. Germline lookup yields CDR1 SGHVS and CDR2 FQNEAQ. Trimming at V came to 3 bases and at J to 6 bases, leaving 1 base not matched to a gene. The CDR3 DNA reads TGTGCCAGCAGCTTCAGGGGGCCTAATTCACCCCTCCACTTT. Translating it yields CASSFRGPNSPLHF.

The chain links TRBV27 to TRBJ2-5; D perhaps matches TRBD2 (6 bases). This CDR3 has 13 residues. Deletions cut 10 bases from V and 2 bases from J, with 14 bases between. CDR1 is MNHEY, CDR2 SMNVEV, per germline (reference sequence). The CDR3 loop reads CATGYSGQETQYF. The CDR3, as DNA: TGTGCCACCGGCTATAGCGGTCAAGAGACCCAGTACTTC.

CDR3 in DNA: TGTGCCAGGGGGGCCCCGCGAGAGACCCAGTACTTC. This gives the protein CARGAPRETQYF. The V call is TRBV9, the J call TRBJ2-5, with a possible D match to TRBD1 (6 bases). This CDR3 spans 12 amino acids. The ends were cut back, 8 bases at V and 4 bases at J, with 12 bases in the middle. Germline lookup yields CDR1 SGDLS and CDR2 YYNGEE.

The chain recombines TRBV6-6 with TRBJ1-2; a possible D gene is TRBD1 (6 bases). Germline V gives CDR1 MNHNY, CDR2 SVGAGI (reference sequence). The germline V and J ends were trimmed by 0 bases and 5 bases, with 10 bases remaining between them. This CDR3 spans 14 amino acids. CDR3 coding DNA: TGTGCCAGCAGTTACTCTGAAGGGGGGTATGGCTACACCTTC. Encoded protein: CASSYSEGGYGYTF.

V is TRBV18 and J is TRBJ1-4, with no clear D. Trimming left V 1 base short and J 4 bases short, with 10 bases between. This CDR3 has 15 residues. The germline gives CDR1 KGHSH, CDR2 LQKENI. In DNA form, the CDR3 reads TGTGCCAGCTCACCACGGGCAGCAGATAATGAAAAACTGTTTTTT. Translation: CASSPRAADNEKLFF.

This chain links TRBV2 with TRBJ2-1, with D tentatively TRBD1 or TRBD2 (5 bases each). CDR1 and CDR2 (germline): SNHLY, FYNNEI. Trimming shortened V by 5 bases and J by 10 bases, and 18 bases separated the two germline ends. The length of the CDR3 is 14 residues. This CDR3 reads CASSSGLPGGEQFF. CDR3 coding DNA: TGTGCCAGCAGTTCGGGGCTCCCTGGGGGAGAGCAGTTCTTC.

The chain combines TRBV4-1 with TRBJ1-6; D uncertain. Germline V gene sequence: CDR1 MGHRA, CDR2 YSYEKL. This CDR3 has 14 amino acids. V was pared by 1 base and J by 7 bases, with 8 bases between. The CDR3 here is CASSQVRENSPLHF. The CDR3 DNA reads as TGCGCCAGCAGCCAAGTGAGGGAAAATTCACCCCTCCACTTT.

The CDR3 region has the DNA TGTGCCAGCAGTGGGAGACAGCCGCTCTACTACGAGCAGTACTTC. It codes for CASSGRQPLYYEQYF. The chain joins TRBV6-5 to TRBJ2-7, with D perhaps assigned TRBD1 or TRBD2 (5 bases each). Germline loops: CDR1 MNHEY, CDR2 SVGAGI. The CDR3 consists of 15 residues. V lost 5 bases and J lost 3, with 17 bases in between.

This clone has just one count. The V gene is TRBV19, the J gene TRBJ1-5; 9 positions match TRBD1. The germline V gene has CDR1 LNHDA and CDR2 SQIVND (reference sequence). This CDR3 comprises 14 residues. The J segment lost 5 bases and the V segment lost 6 bases, leaving 5 bases of the junction unmatched. CDR3 loop: CASSRDRAHQPQHF. As DNA, the CDR3 is TGTGCCAGTAGCCGGGACAGGGCCCATCAGCCCCAGCATTTT.

J is TRBJ1-2 and V is TRBV6-1, with no clear D. This CDR3 region has 13 residues. V was pared by 5 bases and J by 6 bases, with 13 bases between. Per germline, CDR1 MNHNS and CDR2 SASEGT. The CDR3 region has the DNA TGTGCCAGCAGTCAAAGACGGGGAAATGGCTACACCTTC. This codes for CASSQRRGNGYTF.